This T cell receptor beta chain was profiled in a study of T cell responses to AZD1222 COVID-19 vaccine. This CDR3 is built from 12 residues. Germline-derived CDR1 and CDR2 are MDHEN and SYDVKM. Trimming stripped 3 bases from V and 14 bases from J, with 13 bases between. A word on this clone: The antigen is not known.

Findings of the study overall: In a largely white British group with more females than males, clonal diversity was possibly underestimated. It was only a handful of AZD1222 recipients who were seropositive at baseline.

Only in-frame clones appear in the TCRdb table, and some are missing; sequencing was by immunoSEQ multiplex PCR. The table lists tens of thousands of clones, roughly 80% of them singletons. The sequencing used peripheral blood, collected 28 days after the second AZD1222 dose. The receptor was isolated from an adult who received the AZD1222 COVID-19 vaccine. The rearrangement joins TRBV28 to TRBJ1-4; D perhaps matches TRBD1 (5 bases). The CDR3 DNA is TGTGCCAGCAGTTTTGGGACGAGTAGGCTGTTTTTT. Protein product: CASSFGTSRLFF. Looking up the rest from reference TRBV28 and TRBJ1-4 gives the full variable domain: DVKVTQSSRYLVKRTGEKVFLECVQDMDHENMFWYRQDPGLGLRLIYFSYDVKMKEKGDIPEGYSVSREKKERFSLILESASTNQTSMYLCASSFGTSRLFFGSGTQLSVL.